The 2 T cell receptor beta chains below come from one sample, sequenced in a study of identifying expanded T cells in peripheral blood. Profiling relied on immunoSEQ multiplex PCR, and the TCRdb table lists in-frame clones only, not all of them. Of 97,000 or so clones listed, 70% to 90% are singletons. Sequencing input: blood. These receptors came from a person between 18 and 75 years old in good health.

In this sample, this clone turned up a few times. The V gene is TRBV4-1, the J gene TRBJ1-6; 7 nucleotides agree with TRBD1. The J segment lost 7 bases and the V segment lost 3 bases, leaving 9 bases of the junction unmatched. This CDR3 is 16 amino acids long. CDR1 is MGHRA, CDR2 YSYEKL, per germline. The CDR3 bases are TGCGCCAGCAGCCAGATCGAAGGACAGGCCAATTCACCCCTCCACTTT. Translation: CASSQIEGQANSPLHF.

In DNA, the CDR3 is TGTGCCAGCAGTTACTCGACTAACACGTACAATGAGCAGTTCTTC. Translation gives CASSYSTNTYNEQFF. The genes are TRBV6-6 and TRBJ2-1, with D perhaps matching TRBD2 (5 bases). This CDR3 comprises 15 residues. V lost 0 bases and J 4 bases, leaving 10 bases between the germline ends. Germline CDR1 and CDR2: MNHNY and SVGAGI (reference sequence).